A selection of T cell receptor beta chains follows, all from one sample in a study of a mutant IDH1 vaccine in newly diagnosed glioma. The table came from immunoSEQ multiplex PCR; TCRdb's copy has only in-frame clones and leaves some out. There are roughly 11,000 clones in the sample; around 81% occur only once, and 18% lies in the top ten. Their specific antigens are unknown. The starting material was PBMCs, obtained from a glioma patient whose treatment included an IDH1 peptide vaccine. These receptors all stem from a man younger than 45 with glioma. CDR3s leave out the opening cysteine and the closing phenylalanine or tryptophan.

v_gene	len	j_gene	CDR3aa
TRBV5-6	10	TRBJ2-7	ASSLSEGEQY
TRBV6-1	9	TRBJ1-5	ASGDGQPQH
TRBV19	14	TRBJ1-5	ASTLLGGSYNQPQH
TRBV27	14	TRBJ2-1	ASSIGVAGSYNEQF
TRBV10-3	11	TRBJ2-7	AITRDYTYEQY
TRBV5-1	13	TRBJ2-1	ASSGGQGPNNEQF
TRBV10-3	10	TRBJ2-1	AISPSYNEQF
TRBV29-1	15	TRBJ2-7	SVVKWGIRTGWYEQY
TRBV27	14	TRBJ1-5	ASSQDRGGVNQPQH
TRBV11-3	13	TRBJ1-2	ASSFPKRARYGYT
TRBV18	11	TRBJ2-2	ASSPQGSGELF
TRBV2	11	TRBJ2-7	ASSVAGVYEQY
TRBV9	12	TRBJ2-7	ASSPRTDRKEQY
TRBV7-2	12	TRBJ2-7	ASSLGAGPYEQY
TRBV28	11	TRBJ1-2	ASSSMTGYGYT